The 8 T cell receptor beta chains in this list originate from one sample, sequenced in a study of blood T cell repertoires in COVID-19. Libraries were prepared by immunoSEQ multiplex PCR; TCRdb keeps only in-frame clonotypes and omits some of them. The table has 200,000 to 250,000 clones, approximately 83% seen once. The sequencing sample was made of PBMCs or T cells enriched from blood (not recorded which). Source of these receptors: a woman aged 40 to 49 with acute COVID-19.

The chain uses TRBV19 and TRBJ2-7, with D possibly being TRBD1 (6 bases). The V gene lost 2 bases and the J gene lost 0 bases, with 8 bases spanning the gap. Germline lookup yields CDR1 LNHDA and CDR2 SQIVND (reference sequence). CDR3 length: 14 residues. CDR3: CASSIQGTSYEQYF. The CDR3 DNA reads as TGTGCCAGTAGTATACAGGGGACCTCCTACGAGCAGTACTTC.

The V and J genes are TRBV28 and TRBJ2-7, with 11 bases fitting TRBD1. Germline assignment: CDR1 MDHEN and CDR2 SYDVKM. This CDR3 contains 15 residues. Trimming took 2 bases from V and 4 from J; bases not matched to a gene: 4. Here the CDR3 reads CASSLGGTGGYEQYF. CDR3 sequence (DNA): TGTGCCAGCAGTTTAGGCGGGACAGGGGGGTACGAGCAGTACTTC.

The chain recombines TRBV19 with TRBJ2-7; D is unresolved. The germline CDR1 and CDR2 sequences are LNHDA and SQIVND (reference sequence). The CDR3 is 13 residues long. Trimming shortened V by 7 bases and J by 1 base, and 11 bases separated the two germline ends. CDR3 residues: CASKSLQSYEQYF. The CDR3, as DNA: TGTGCCAGTAAAAGTTTACAGTCCTACGAGCAGTACTTC.

The chain uses TRBV6-2 or TRBV6-3 and TRBJ1-5, with a possible D match to TRBD1 (5 bases). The V gene's germline CDR1 is MNHEY and CDR2 SVGEGT. The CDR3 extends over 14 amino acids. V lost 6 bases to trimming and J lost 3 bases, with 12 bases between them. The CDR3 loop reads CASSRDSYNQPQHF. The CDR3 bases are TGTGCCAGCAGCCGAGACAGTTACAATCAGCCCCAGCATTTT.

This chain joins TRBV27 and TRBJ2-1, with 8 bases identical to TRBD2. Germline V gives CDR1 MNHEY, CDR2 SMNVEV (reference sequence). V lost 6 bases and J lost 4; bases outside the gene matches: 8. The CDR3 is 15 residues long. CDR3 sequence: CASRKLAVGYNEQFF. CDR3 DNA: TGTGCCAGCAGAAAACTAGCGGTGGGTTACAATGAGCAGTTCTTC.

Note on this clone: Other DNA sequences in the sample encode the same CDR3. This rearrangement joins TRBV28 to TRBJ1-1, with D perhaps TRBD1 (5 bases). Trimming stripped 4 bases from V and 5 bases from J, with 11 bases between. This CDR3 region has 13 residues. Germline V gene data show CDR1 as MDHEN and CDR2 as SYDVKM. CDR3 sequence reads: CASSSPQGTEAFF. The DNA of the CDR3 is TGTGCCAGCAGTTCTCCTCAGGGAACTGAAGCTTTCTTT.

V and J are TRBV4-2 and TRBJ2-1; 9 nucleotides line up with TRBD2. This CDR3 contains 16 residues. Germline CDR1 is LGHNA and CDR2 is YNFKEQ. After removal of 1 base from V and 3 bases from J, the junction contained 4 bases not matched to a gene. CDR3 sequence: CASSQALAGYYNEQFF. The DNA for the CDR3 is TGTGCCAGCAGCCAAGCTCTAGCGGGATACTACAATGAGCAGTTCTTC.

V usage is TRBV28 and J usage is TRBJ2-7; 7 bases line up with TRBD1. This CDR3 has 15 amino acids. Germline V CDR1 and CDR2: MDHEN, SYDVKM. V was pared by 6 bases and J by 0 bases, with 8 bases of the junction left unmatched. The CDR3 nucleotides are TGTGCCAGCAGCTCCTCAGGGGGAAACTCCTACGAGCAGTACTTC. Protein sequence: CASSSSGGNSYEQYF.